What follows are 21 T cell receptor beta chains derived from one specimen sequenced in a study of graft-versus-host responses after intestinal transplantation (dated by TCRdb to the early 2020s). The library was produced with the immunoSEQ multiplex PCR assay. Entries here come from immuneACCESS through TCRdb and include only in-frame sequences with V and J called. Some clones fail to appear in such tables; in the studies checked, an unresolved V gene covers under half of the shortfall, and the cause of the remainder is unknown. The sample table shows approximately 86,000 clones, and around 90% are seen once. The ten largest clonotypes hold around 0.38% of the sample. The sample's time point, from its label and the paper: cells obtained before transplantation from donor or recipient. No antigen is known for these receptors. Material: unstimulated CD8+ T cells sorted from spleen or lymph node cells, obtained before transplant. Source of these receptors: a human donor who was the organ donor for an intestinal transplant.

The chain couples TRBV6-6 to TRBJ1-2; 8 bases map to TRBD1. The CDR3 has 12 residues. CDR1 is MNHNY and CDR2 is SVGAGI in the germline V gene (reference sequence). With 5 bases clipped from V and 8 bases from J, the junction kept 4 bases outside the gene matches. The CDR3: CASSGQGSGYTF. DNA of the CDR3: TGTGCCAGCAGTGGACAGGGTAGCGGCTACACCTTC.

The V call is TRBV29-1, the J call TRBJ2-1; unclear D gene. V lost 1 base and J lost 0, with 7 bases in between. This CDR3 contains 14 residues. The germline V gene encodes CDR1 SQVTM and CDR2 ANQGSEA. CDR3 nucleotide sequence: TGCAGCGTTGAAGGAGTATACTCCTACAATGAGCAGTTCTTC. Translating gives CSVEGVYSYNEQFF.

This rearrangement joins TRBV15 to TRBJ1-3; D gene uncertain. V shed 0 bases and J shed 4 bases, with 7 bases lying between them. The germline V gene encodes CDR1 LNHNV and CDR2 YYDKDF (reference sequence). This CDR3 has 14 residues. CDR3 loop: CATSRDRLGNTIYF. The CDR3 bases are TGTGCCACCAGCAGAGATCGTTTGGGAAACACCATATATTTT.

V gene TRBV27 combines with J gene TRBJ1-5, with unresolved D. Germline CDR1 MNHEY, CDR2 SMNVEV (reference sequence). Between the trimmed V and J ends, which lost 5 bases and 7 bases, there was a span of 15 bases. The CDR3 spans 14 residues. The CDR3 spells CASSAPGVRQPQHF. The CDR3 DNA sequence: TGTGCCAGCAGTGCACCGGGTGTTAGGCAGCCCCAGCATTTT.

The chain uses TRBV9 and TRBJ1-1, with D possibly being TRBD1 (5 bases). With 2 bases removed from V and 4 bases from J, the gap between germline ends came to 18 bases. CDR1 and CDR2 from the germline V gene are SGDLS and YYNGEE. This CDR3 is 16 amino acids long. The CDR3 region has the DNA TGTGCCAGCAGCGTCTCCCGTATGGGCGGGGGCACTGAAGCTTTCTTT. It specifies CASSVSRMGGGTEAFF.

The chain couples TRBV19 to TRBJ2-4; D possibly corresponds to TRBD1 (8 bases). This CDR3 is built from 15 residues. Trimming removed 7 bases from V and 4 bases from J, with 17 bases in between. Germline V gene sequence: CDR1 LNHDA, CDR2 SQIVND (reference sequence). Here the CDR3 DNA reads TGTGCCAGTACTTGGGGAGGGACAGGAAAAAACATTCAGTACTTC. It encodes CASTWGGTGKNIQYF.

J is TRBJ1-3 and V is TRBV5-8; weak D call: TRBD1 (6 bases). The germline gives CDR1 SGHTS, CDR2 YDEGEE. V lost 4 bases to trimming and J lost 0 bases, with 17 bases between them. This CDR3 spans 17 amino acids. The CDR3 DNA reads TGTGCCAGCAGCGTGAACGACAGGACCCCCTCTGGAAACACCATATATTTT. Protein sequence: CASSVNDRTPSGNTIYF.

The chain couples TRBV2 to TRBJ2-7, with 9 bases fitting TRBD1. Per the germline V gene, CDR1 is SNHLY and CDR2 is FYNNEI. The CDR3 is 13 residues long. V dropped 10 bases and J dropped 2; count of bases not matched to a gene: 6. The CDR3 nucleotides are TGTGCCACCTACCGGGACAGGGCCTACGAGCAGTACTTC. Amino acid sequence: CATYRDRAYEQYF.

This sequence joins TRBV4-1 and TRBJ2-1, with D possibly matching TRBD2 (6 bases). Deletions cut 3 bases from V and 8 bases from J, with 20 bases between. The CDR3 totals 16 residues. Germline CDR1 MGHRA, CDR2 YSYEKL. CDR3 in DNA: TGCGCCAGCAGCCAGCTACTAGCCGATGGGGGATATGAGCAGTTCTTC. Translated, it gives CASSQLLADGGYEQFF.

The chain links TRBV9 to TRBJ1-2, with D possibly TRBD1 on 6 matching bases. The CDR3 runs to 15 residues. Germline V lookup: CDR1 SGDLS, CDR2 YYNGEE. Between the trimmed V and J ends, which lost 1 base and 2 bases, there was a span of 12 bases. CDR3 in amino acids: CASSVFGGLNYGYTF. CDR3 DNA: TGTGCCAGCAGCGTATTCGGGGGGCTCAACTATGGCTACACCTTC. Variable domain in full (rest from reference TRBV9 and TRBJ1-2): DSGVTQTPKHLITATGQRVTLRCSPRSGDLSVYWYQQSLDQGLQFLIQYYNGEERAKGNILERFSAQQFPDLHSELNLSSLELGDSALYFCASSVFGGLNYGYTFGSGTRLTVV.

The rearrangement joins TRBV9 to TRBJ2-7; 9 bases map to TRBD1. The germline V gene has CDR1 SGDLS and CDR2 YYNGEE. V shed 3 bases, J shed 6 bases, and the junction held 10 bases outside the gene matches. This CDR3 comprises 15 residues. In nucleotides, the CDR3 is TGTGCCAGCAGCGGTTCCGGGACAGGGACCGGCGAGCAGTACTTC. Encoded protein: CASSGSGTGTGEQYF.

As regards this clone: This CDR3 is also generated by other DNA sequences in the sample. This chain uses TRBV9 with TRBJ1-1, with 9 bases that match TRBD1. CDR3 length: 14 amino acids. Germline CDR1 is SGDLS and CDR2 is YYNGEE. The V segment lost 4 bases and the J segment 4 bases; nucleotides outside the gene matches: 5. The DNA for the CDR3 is TGTGCCAGCAGCCCTACAGGGGGCGGCACTGAAGCTTTCTTT. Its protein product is CASSPTGGGTEAFF. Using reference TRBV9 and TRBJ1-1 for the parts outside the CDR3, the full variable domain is DSGVTQTPKHLITATGQRVTLRCSPRSGDLSVYWYQQSLDQGLQFLIQYYNGEERAKGNILERFSAQQFPDLHSELNLSSLELGDSALYFCASSPTGGGTEAFFGQGTRLTVV.

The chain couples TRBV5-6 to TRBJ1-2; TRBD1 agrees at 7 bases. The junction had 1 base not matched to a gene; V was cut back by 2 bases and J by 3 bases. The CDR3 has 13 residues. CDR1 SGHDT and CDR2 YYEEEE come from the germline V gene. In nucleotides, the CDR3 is TGTGCCAGCAGCTTTCAGGGGGACTATGGCTACACCTTC. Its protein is CASSFQGDYGYTF.

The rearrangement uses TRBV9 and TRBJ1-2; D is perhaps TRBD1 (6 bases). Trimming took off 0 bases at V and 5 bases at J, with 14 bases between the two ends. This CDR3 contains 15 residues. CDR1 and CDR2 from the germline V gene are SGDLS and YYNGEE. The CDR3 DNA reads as TGTGCCAGCAGCGTAGGGCGGACAGAAGAATATGGCTACACCTTC. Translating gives CASSVGRTEEYGYTF.

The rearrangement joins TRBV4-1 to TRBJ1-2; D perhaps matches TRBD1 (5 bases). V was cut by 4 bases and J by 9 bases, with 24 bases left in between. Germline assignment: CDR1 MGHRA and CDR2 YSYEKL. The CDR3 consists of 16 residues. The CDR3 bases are TGCGCCAGCAGCCTGAGACCGGGACTCACATCCGACCGCTACACCTTC. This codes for CASSLRPGLTSDRYTF.

The CDR3 protein is CASSYGRGSQPQHF. The CDR3 DNA sequence: TGTGCCAGCAGTTACGGCAGGGGTAGCCAGCCCCAGCATTTT. The V gene is TRBV28, the J gene TRBJ1-5; possibly TRBD1 for D (6 bases). V lost 4 bases and J 7 bases, leaving 14 bases between the germline ends. Per the germline V gene, CDR1 is MDHEN and CDR2 is SYDVKM. This CDR3 has 14 residues.

The chain's CDR3 is CSVDKTGEAFF. The CDR3 region has the DNA TGCAGCGTTGACAAGACGGGGGAAGCTTTCTTT. This chain links TRBV29-1 with TRBJ1-1; D is undetermined. Trimming shortened V by 3 bases and J by 8 bases, and 10 bases separated the two germline ends. CDR1 is SQVTM and CDR2 is ANQGSEA in the germline V gene. This CDR3 is 11 amino acids long.

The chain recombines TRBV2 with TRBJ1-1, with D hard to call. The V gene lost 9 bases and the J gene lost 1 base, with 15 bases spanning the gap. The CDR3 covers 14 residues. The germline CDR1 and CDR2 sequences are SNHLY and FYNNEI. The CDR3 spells CASRPRHGNTEAFF. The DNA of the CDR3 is TGTGCCAGTCGCCCCAGGCATGGGAACACTGAAGCTTTCTTT.

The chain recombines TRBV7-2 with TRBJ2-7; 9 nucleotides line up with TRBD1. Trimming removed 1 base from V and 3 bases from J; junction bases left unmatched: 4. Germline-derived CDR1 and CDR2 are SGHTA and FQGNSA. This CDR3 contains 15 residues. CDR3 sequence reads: CASSLGTGVLYEQYF. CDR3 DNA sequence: TGTGCCAGCAGCTTAGGGACAGGGGTTCTCTACGAGCAGTACTTC.

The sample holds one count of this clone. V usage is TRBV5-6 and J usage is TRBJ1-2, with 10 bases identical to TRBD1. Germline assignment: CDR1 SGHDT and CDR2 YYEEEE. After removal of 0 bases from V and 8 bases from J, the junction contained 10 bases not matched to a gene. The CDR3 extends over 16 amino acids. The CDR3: CASSLVRTGGIGGYTF. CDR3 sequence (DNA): TGTGCCAGCAGCTTGGTTCGGACAGGGGGAATAGGGGGCTACACCTTC.

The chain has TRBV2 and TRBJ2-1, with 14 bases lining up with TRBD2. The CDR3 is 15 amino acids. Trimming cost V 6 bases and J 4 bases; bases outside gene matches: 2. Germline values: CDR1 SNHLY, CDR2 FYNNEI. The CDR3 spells CASRGTSGGYNEQFF. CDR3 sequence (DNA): TGTGCCAGCAGGGGGACTAGCGGGGGTTACAATGAGCAGTTCTTC. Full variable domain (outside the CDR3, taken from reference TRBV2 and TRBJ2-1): EPEVTQTPSHQVTQMGQEVILRCVPISNHLYFYWYRQILGQKVEFLVSFYNNEISEKSEIFDDQFSVERPDGSNFTLKIRSTKLEDSAMYFCASRGTSGGYNEQFFGPGTRLTVL.